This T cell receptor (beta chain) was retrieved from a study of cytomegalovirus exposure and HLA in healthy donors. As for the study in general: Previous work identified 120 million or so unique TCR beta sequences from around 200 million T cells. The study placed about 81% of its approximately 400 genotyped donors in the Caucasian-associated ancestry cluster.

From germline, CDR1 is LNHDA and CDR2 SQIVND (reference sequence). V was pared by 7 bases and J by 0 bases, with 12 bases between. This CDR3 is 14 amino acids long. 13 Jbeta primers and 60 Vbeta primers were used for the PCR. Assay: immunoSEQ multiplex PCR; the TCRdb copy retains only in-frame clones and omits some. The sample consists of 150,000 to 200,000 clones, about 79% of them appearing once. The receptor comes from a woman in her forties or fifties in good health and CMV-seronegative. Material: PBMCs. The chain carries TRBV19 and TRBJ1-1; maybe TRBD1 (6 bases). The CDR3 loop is CASNQGFLNTEAFF. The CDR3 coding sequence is TGTGCCAGTAATCAGGGGTTTTTGAACACTGAAGCTTTCTTT. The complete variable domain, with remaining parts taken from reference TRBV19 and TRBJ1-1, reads DGGITQSPKYLFRKEGQNVTLSCEQNLNHDAMYWYRQDPGQGLRLIYYSQIVNDFQKGDIAEGYSVSREKKESFPLTVTSAQKNPTAFYLCASNQGFLNTEAFFGQGTRLTVV.